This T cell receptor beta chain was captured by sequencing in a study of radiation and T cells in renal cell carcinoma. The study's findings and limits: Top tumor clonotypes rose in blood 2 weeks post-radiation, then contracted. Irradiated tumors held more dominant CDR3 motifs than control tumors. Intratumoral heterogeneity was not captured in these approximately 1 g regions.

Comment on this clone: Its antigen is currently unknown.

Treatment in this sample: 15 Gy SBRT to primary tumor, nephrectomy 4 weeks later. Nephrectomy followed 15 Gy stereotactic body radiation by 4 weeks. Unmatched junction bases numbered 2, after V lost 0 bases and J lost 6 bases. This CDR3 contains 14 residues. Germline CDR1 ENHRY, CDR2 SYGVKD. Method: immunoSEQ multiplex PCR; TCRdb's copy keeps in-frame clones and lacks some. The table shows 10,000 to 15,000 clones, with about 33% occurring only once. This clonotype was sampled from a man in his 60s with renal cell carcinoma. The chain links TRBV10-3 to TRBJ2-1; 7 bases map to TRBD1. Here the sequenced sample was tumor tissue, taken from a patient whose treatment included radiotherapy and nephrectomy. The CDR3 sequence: CAISESDRANEQFF. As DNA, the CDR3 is TGTGCCATCAGTGAGTCAGACAGGGCCAATGAGCAGTTCTTC.